This T cell receptor beta chain was sequenced during a study of T cell repertoires in cytomegalovirus infection. Study information: Alongside well-studied HLA-B-restricted CMV epitopes, recently identified HLA-C-restricted CMV epitopes were also used. Public TCR beta signature analysis indicated the presence of both CMV infection and matching HLA type.

TCRdb itself ran the reads through MiXCR, one entry per CDR3 protein. The table has some 940,000 distinct CDR3 sequences, less than 35% seen once. V shed 0 bases and J shed 0 bases, with 6 bases lying between them. The germline V gene encodes CDR1 MNHEY and CDR2 SMNVEV (reference sequence). The CDR3 is 14 amino acids. Concerning this clonotype itself: Its antigen is currently unknown.

Sequencing was performed on cultured CD8+ T cells from PBMCs, taken from culture after CMV antigen stimulation. This clonotype originated in a human donor in good health (CMV status not recorded). Some clones in this sample may be carry-over from other donors' samples. This chain links TRBV27 with TRBJ2-7; D not resolved. DNA of the CDR3: TGTGCCAGCAGTTTATCGGTGCCCTCCTACGAGCAGTACTTC. Translated: CASSLSVPSYEQYF.